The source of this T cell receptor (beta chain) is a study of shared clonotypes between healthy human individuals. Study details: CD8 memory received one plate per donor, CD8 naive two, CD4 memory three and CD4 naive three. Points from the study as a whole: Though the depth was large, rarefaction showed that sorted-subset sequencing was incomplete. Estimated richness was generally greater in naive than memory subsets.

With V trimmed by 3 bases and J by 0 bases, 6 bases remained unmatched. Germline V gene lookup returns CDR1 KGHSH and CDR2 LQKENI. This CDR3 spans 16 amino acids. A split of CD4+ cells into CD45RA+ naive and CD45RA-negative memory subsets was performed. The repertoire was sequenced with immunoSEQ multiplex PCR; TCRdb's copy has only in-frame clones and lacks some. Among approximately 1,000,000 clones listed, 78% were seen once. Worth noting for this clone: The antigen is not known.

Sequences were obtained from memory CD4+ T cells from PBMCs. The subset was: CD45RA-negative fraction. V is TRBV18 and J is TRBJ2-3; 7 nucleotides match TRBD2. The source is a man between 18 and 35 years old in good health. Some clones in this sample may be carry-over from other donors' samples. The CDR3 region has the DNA TGTGCCAGCTCACCCCAGACTAGCCCCAGCACAGATACGCAGTATTTT. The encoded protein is CASSPQTSPSTDTQYF.